The 24 T cell receptor beta chains below come from one sample, sequenced in a study of OX40 agonist ivuxolimab in advanced cancers. Assay: immunoSEQ multiplex PCR; the TCRdb copy retains only in-frame clones and omits some. Of tens of thousands of clones in the sample, 75% to 85% were seen once. Sample: CD4+ or CD8+ T cells sorted from blood, taken in a trial of the OX40 agonist ivuxolimab. These receptors all stem from an adult with an advanced solid tumor such as melanoma, head and neck, liver or kidney cancer.

This chain joins TRBV7-2 and TRBJ2-7; D is unresolved. The CDR3 is made up of 14 amino acids. CDR1 and CDR2 (germline): SGHTA, FQGNSA. V was pared by 3 bases and J by 3 bases, with 12 bases between. The CDR3 DNA reads TGTGCCAGCAGCTTTACCTCAGGAAACTACGAGCAGTACTTC. Translated: CASSFTSGNYEQYF. The full variable domain, rest sourced from reference TRBV7-2 and TRBJ2-7, is GAGVSQSPSNKVTEKGKDVELRCDPISGHTALYWYRQSLGQGLEFLIYFQGNSAPDKSGLPSDRFSAERTGGSVSTLTIQRTQQEDSAVYLCASSFTSGNYEQYFGPGTRLTVT.

The V call is TRBV2, the J call TRBJ2-1; 8 nucleotides match TRBD1. CDR3 length: 15 amino acids. From germline, CDR1 is SNHLY and CDR2 FYNNEI. V shed 4 bases, J shed 5 bases, and the junction held 7 bases outside the gene matches. The CDR3 protein is CASSVETGVDNEQFF. The CDR3 nucleotides are TGTGCCAGCAGTGTCGAGACAGGGGTGGACAATGAGCAGTTCTTC.

This clone was detected a few times. The rearrangement joins TRBV27 to TRBJ2-2; the D call may be TRBD1 or TRBD2 (5 bases each). The CDR3 sequence is 15 residues long. The germline gives CDR1 MNHEY, CDR2 SMNVEV (reference sequence). With 6 bases removed from V and 6 bases from J, the gap between germline ends came to 17 bases. As DNA, the CDR3 is TGTGCCAGCAGCGTTCAGCGTGGGACCCCCGGGGAGCTGTTTTTT. It yields the protein CASSVQRGTPGELFF.

The gene calls are TRBV5-6 and TRBJ1-3; D gene uncertain. CDR3 length: 13 residues. Trimming stripped 0 bases from V and 4 bases from J, with 5 bases between. Per germline, CDR1 SGHDT and CDR2 YYEEEE. CDR3 region: CASSLAWGNTIYF. The CDR3 DNA reads as TGTGCCAGCAGCTTGGCTTGGGGAAACACCATATATTTT. Using reference TRBV5-6 and TRBJ1-3 for the parts outside the CDR3, the full variable domain is DAGVTQSPTHLIKTRGQQVTLRCSPKSGHDTVSWYQQALGQGPQFIFQYYEEEERQRGNFPDRFSGHQFPNYSSELNVNALLLGDSALYLCASSLAWGNTIYFGEGSWLTVV.

The rearrangement joins TRBV2 to TRBJ1-4; unclear D gene. V was clipped by 6 bases and J by 7 bases, with 18 bases between them. This CDR3 has 15 residues. Germline loops: CDR1 SNHLY, CDR2 FYNNEI. CDR3 sequence (DNA): TGTGCCAGCAGACTCACCGGTTTGGTGGGTGAAAAACTGTTTTTT. This encodes CASRLTGLVGEKLFF.

This clone was seen a few times. V gene TRBV27 combines with J gene TRBJ2-7; D unclear. The germline CDR1 and CDR2 sequences are MNHEY and SMNVEV (reference sequence). The CDR3 has 10 residues. The V end was cut by 10 bases, the J end by 8 bases, with 12 bases between. This CDR3 reads CATWKVQQYF. In DNA, the CDR3 is TGTGCCACCTGGAAGGTTCAGCAGTACTTC.

This chain uses TRBV11-3 with TRBJ2-5; D uncertain. CDR1 is SGHNT, CDR2 YENEEA, per germline. The CDR3 contains 13 residues. The V end was cut by 5 bases, the J end by 5 bases, with 12 bases between. The DNA of the CDR3 is TGTGCCAGCAGCGAAGGACCCAGTGAGACCCAGTACTTC. Its protein product is CASSEGPSETQYF.

This clone was seen a single time. As DNA, the CDR3 is TGCGCCAGCAGCAGGGACCGCCTAAGCGCAACTAATGAAAAACTGTTTTTT. It is translated as CASSRDRLSATNEKLFF. J is TRBJ1-4 and V is TRBV5-1, with TRBD1 as a possible D gene (5 bases). The CDR3 is made up of 17 amino acids. Germline V CDR1 and CDR2: SGHRS, YFSETQ. Trimming pared 4 bases from V and 0 bases from J, leaving 16 bases between.

The chain joins TRBV28 to TRBJ1-1; TRBD1 matches 9 bases. With V trimmed by 5 bases and J by 5 bases, 9 bases remained unmatched. The CDR3 totals 15 residues. Per the germline V gene, CDR1 is MDHEN and CDR2 is SYDVKM. CDR3 DNA: TGTGCCAGCAGTACCCCGGGACAGGGATGGACTGAAGCTTTCTTT. Residues: CASSTPGQGWTEAFF.

This chain connects TRBV29-1 to TRBJ2-3, with D possibly matching TRBD2 (7 bases). Germline values: CDR1 SQVTM, CDR2 ANQGSEA. The CDR3 covers 15 residues. V shed 1 base and J shed 3 bases, with 14 bases lying between them. CDR3 region: CSVEVGGGWTDTQYF. CDR3 in DNA: TGCAGCGTTGAAGTAGGGGGAGGGTGGACAGATACGCAGTATTTT.

The chain links TRBV30 to TRBJ1-1, with TRBD1 as a possible D gene (6 bases). There are 11 residues in the CDR3. Trimming pared 1 base from V and 9 bases from J, leaving 9 bases between. CDR1 and CDR2 (germline): GTSNPN, SVGIG (reference sequence). The CDR3 nucleotides are TGTGCCTGGAGTGACGGACAGAAAGCTTTCTTT. As protein: CAWSDGQKAFF.

The V call is TRBV19, the J call TRBJ1-5; TRBD1 is a possible D gene (6 bases). Trimming pared 0 bases from V and 7 bases from J, leaving 13 bases between. The length of the CDR3 is 15 residues. The germline gives CDR1 LNHDA, CDR2 SQIVND (reference sequence). CDR3 sequence: CASSIDPGGGQPQHF. In DNA form, the CDR3 reads TGTGCCAGTAGTATAGATCCGGGAGGGGGACAGCCCCAGCATTTT. Drawing the rest from reference TRBV19 and TRBJ1-5, the complete variable domain is DGGITQSPKYLFRKEGQNVTLSCEQNLNHDAMYWYRQDPGQGLRLIYYSQIVNDFQKGDIAEGYSVSREKKESFPLTVTSAQKNPTAFYLCASSIDPGGGQPQHFGDGTRLSIL.

The V gene is TRBV14, the J gene TRBJ2-2; D ambiguous. V was shortened by 0 bases and J by 3 bases, with 11 bases between the two germline ends. Germline CDR1 and CDR2: SGHDN and FVKESK. CDR3 length: 16 residues. CDR3 sequence (DNA): TGTGCCAGCAGCCAAGATACCCTAGTGCACACCGGGGAGCTGTTTTTT. This translates into CASSQDTLVHTGELFF.

The chain is built from TRBV6-5 and TRBJ2-7; D gene uncertain. This CDR3 contains 11 residues. CDR1 is MNHEY and CDR2 is SVGAGI in the germline V gene. Trimming removed 7 bases from V and 6 bases from J, with 10 bases in between. CDR3 DNA sequence: TGTGCCAGCAAGTCCCGAGGCGAGCAGTACTTC. This translates into CASKSRGEQYF.

J is TRBJ2-1 and V is TRBV18; 13 bases map to TRBD2. V lost 0 bases and J lost 10; bases outside the gene matches: 9. This CDR3 has 17 amino acids. Germline values: CDR1 KGHSH, CDR2 LQKENI. CDR3 DNA: TGTGCCAGCTCACCACCTCTCCCGGGACTAGCGGGAACGGAGCAGTTCTTC. This gives the protein CASSPPLPGLAGTEQFF.

CDR3 amino acids: CASSLRADSYNEQFF. CDR3 nucleotide sequence: TGCGCCAGCAGCTTGCGTGCGGACTCCTACAATGAGCAGTTCTTC. The V call is TRBV5-1, the J call TRBJ2-1, with D unclear. This CDR3 has 15 amino acids. The germline gives CDR1 SGHRS, CDR2 YFSETQ. Trimming shortened V by 1 base and J by 0 bases, and 8 bases separated the two germline ends.

J is TRBJ2-3 and V is TRBV11-1; D possibly uses TRBD1 or TRBD2 (6 bases each). V was shortened by 1 base and J by 2 bases, with 13 bases between the two germline ends. This CDR3 has 16 residues. Germline CDR1 and CDR2: SGHAT and FQDESV (reference sequence). This CDR3 is CASSLGQGRLTDTQYF. The CDR3 bases are TGTGCCAGCAGCTTAGGCCAGGGGAGGCTCACAGATACGCAGTATTTT.

The chain carries TRBV10-2 and TRBJ2-5; the D is unclear. Germline lookup yields CDR1 WSHSY and CDR2 SAAADI. The CDR3 is 11 residues long. Trimming pared 5 bases from V and 5 bases from J, leaving 6 bases between. This chain's CDR3 is CASSPSETQYF. The DNA for the CDR3 is TGCGCCAGCAGTCCCAGTGAGACCCAGTACTTC.

The genes are TRBV6-5 and TRBJ2-7, with unresolved D. Trimming took off 8 bases at V and 0 bases at J, with 11 bases between the two ends. Germline values: CDR1 MNHEY, CDR2 SVGAGI. The CDR3 is made up of 13 amino acids. The CDR3 loop is CASHSVDSYEQYF. For the CDR3, the DNA is TGTGCCAGCCATTCGGTGGACTCCTACGAGCAGTACTTC.

The count of this clone is one. This chain links TRBV4-3 with TRBJ2-1; TRBD1 matches 8 bases. The CDR3 runs 12 residues. Germline loops: CDR1 LGHNA, CDR2 YSLEER. Trimming cost V 4 bases and J 8 bases; bases outside gene matches: 1. CDR3 residues: CASSLDRDEQFF. The DNA of the CDR3 is TGCGCCAGCAGCCTGGACAGGGATGAGCAGTTCTTC.

The chain employs TRBV30 and TRBJ2-5; 15 positions match TRBD2. CDR1 is GTSNPN, CDR2 SVGIG, per germline (reference sequence). The CDR3 covers 18 residues. V shed 1 base, J shed 1 base, and the junction held 7 bases outside the gene matches. CDR3: CAWSAGLAGGPSQETQYF. The CDR3 region has the DNA TGTGCCTGGAGTGCAGGACTAGCGGGGGGGCCTAGCCAAGAGACCCAGTACTTC.

J is TRBJ2-1 and V is TRBV6-1, with TRBD2 identical over 11 bases. V lost 4 bases and J lost 0; bases outside the gene matches: 11. The CDR3 runs to 19 residues. The germline CDR1 and CDR2 sequences are MNHNS and SASEGT. CDR3 in amino acids: CASSGGFLAGGNSYNEQFF. In nucleotides, the CDR3 is TGTGCCAGCAGTGGGGGATTCCTAGCGGGGGGAAACTCCTACAATGAGCAGTTCTTC.

A few counts support this clone. J is TRBJ1-1 and V is TRBV29-1, with D perhaps TRBD1 (5 bases). The germline V gene has CDR1 SQVTM and CDR2 ANQGSEA. Trimming took off 7 bases at V and 5 bases at J, with 20 bases between the two ends. This CDR3 is 14 amino acids long. The CDR3 DNA reads TGCAGCGCGTTGGGGGGACGAGGTGGAACTGAAGCTTTCTTT. This translates into CSALGGRGGTEAFF.

The rearrangement joins TRBV6-4 to TRBJ1-3, with TRBD1 identical over 8 bases. With 6 bases clipped from V and 0 bases from J, the junction kept 13 bases outside the gene matches. Germline assignment: CDR1 MRHNA and CDR2 SNTAGT. The CDR3 contains 18 residues. CDR3 nucleotides: TGTGCCAGCAGGACCGGACAGGGACTACCACTCTCTGGAAACACCATATATTTT. It encodes CASRTGQGLPLSGNTIYF.